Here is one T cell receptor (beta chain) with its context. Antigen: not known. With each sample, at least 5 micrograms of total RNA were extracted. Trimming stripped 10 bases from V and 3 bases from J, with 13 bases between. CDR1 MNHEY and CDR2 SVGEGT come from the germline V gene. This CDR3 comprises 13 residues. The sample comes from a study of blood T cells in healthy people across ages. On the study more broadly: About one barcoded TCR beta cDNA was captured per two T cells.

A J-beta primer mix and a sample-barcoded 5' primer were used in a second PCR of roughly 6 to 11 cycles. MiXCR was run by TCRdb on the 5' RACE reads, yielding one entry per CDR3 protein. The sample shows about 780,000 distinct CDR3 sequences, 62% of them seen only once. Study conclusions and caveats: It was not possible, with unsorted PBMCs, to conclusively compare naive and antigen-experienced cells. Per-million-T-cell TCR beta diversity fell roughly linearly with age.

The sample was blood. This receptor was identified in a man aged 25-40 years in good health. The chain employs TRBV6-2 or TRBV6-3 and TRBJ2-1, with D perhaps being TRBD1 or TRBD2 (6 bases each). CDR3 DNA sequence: TGTGCCATCAGAGGGGGGAACTACAATGAGCAGTTCTTC. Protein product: CAIRGGNYNEQFF.